The 5 T cell receptor beta chains below all came from one sample that was sequenced in a study of T cell repertoires in ileal Crohn's disease. Time point defined: neoterminal ileum biopsy at postoperative endoscopy, about 6 months after surgery. TCRdb's table, derived via immunoSEQ multiplex PCR, lists solely in-frame clones and lacks some. The sample consists of 12,000 or so clones, around 80% of them appearing once. Sequencing used ileal tissue. The receptors shown here come from an adult with Crohn's disease.

V is TRBV13 and J is TRBJ1-4; no definite D call. The CDR3 sequence is 23 residues long. The germline V gene encodes CDR1 PRHDT and CDR2 FYEKMQ (reference sequence). The V end lost 5 bases, the J end lost 0 bases, and 34 bases lay between the germline ends. The CDR3: CASSLPKEQFILVLVTTNEKLFF. In nucleotides, the CDR3 is TGTGCCAGCAGCCTCCCCAAGGAGCAGTTCATCTTAGTTTTAGTTACAACTAATGAAAAACTGTTTTTT.

This clone appeared once. The DNA for the CDR3 is TGTGCCAGCAGTGTAAGCTACAGGGGCGAGCAGTACTTC. Translated: CASSVSYRGEQYF. The chain has TRBV2 and TRBJ2-7, with 7 bases fitting TRBD1. V trimming: 4 bases; J trimming: 6 bases; junction bases outside the gene matches: 6. Germline-derived CDR1 and CDR2 are SNHLY and FYNNEI. CDR3 length: 13 amino acids.

The V gene is TRBV4-3, the J gene TRBJ2-3; D is possibly TRBD2 (6 bases). The V gene's germline CDR1 is LGHNA and CDR2 YSLEER. V was trimmed by 0 bases and J by 0 bases, leaving 16 bases between them. There are 18 residues in the CDR3. CDR3 protein: CASSQDPTGGTSTDTQYF. Here the CDR3 DNA reads TGCGCCAGCAGCCAAGATCCGACGGGCGGGACTAGCACAGATACGCAGTATTTT.

This clone was detected once. The chain couples TRBV7-2 to TRBJ2-6, with unresolved D. The CDR3 runs to 14 residues. Germline lookup yields CDR1 SGHTA and CDR2 FQGNSA. The germline V and J ends were trimmed by 1 base and 2 bases, with 3 bases remaining between them. CDR3: CASSLGAGANVLTF. The DNA for the CDR3 is TGTGCCAGCAGCTTAGGAGCTGGGGCCAACGTCCTGACTTTC.

DNA for the CDR3: TGCGCCAGCAGCCAAGGGCTAATAGAGGGTGAAAAACTGTTTTTT. Protein sequence: CASSQGLIEGEKLFF. The rearrangement links TRBV4-3 to TRBJ1-4; D unclear. In germline, CDR1 is LGHNA, CDR2 YSLEER. The CDR3 runs 15 residues. V lost 1 base and J lost 7, with 13 bases in between.